The T cell receptor beta chain under discussion was sequenced for a study of technical replicates of blood from a few donors. Sequencing used immunoSEQ multiplex PCR; TCRdb keeps in-frame clones, though not all of them. The sample shows about 75,000 clones, 91% of them seen only once. Germline V gene sequence: CDR1 SGHAT, CDR2 FQNNGV. V trimming: 5 bases; J trimming: 2 bases; junction bases outside the gene matches: 5. The CDR3 is 16 residues long. The rearrangement links TRBV11-2 to TRBJ2-1; 11 positions agree with TRBD2. The sample consisted of T cells isolated from PBMCs. The origin of this receptor is a human donor in good health. Some clones in this sample may be carry-over from other donors' samples. CDR3: CASSTISGRAYNEQFF. In DNA, the CDR3 is TGTGCCAGCAGCACGATTAGCGGGAGGGCCTACAATGAGCAGTTCTTC. Using reference TRBV11-2 and TRBJ2-1 for the parts outside the CDR3, the full variable domain is EAGVAQSPRYKIIEKRQSVAFWCNPISGHATLYWYQQILGQGPKLLIQFQNNGVVDDSQLPKDRFSAERLKGVDSTLKIQPAKLEDSAVYLCASSTISGRAYNEQFFGPGTRLTVL.